These 13 T cell receptor beta chains originate from one sample sequenced in a study of cytomegalovirus exposure and HLA in healthy donors. Primers for the PCR totalled 60 Vbeta and 13 Jbeta. The repertoire was sequenced with immunoSEQ multiplex PCR; TCRdb's copy has only in-frame clones and lacks some. The data hold over 150,000 clones, with about 77% observed a single time. What was sequenced was PBMCs. These receptors were collected from a woman in her thirties or forties in good health and CMV-seropositive.

This clone was detected a few times. The chain carries TRBV5-4 and TRBJ2-2; 11 bases map to TRBD2. This CDR3 has 17 amino acids. V shed 3 bases, J shed 7 bases, and the junction held 11 bases outside the gene matches. CDR1 and CDR2 from the germline V gene are SGHNT and YYREEE (reference sequence). CDR3 loop: CASSSGGSGRAIGELFF. The CDR3 coding sequence is TGTGCCAGCAGCTCGGGAGGTAGCGGGAGGGCCATCGGGGAGCTGTTTTTT. The whole variable domain, remainder taken from reference TRBV5-4 and TRBJ2-2, is ETGVTQSPTHLIKTRGQQVTLRCSSQSGHNTVSWYQQALGQGPQFIFQYYREEENGRGNFPPRFSGLQFPNYSSELNVNALELDDSALYLCASSSGGSGRAIGELFFGEGSRLTVL.

This clone has a single count. V usage is TRBV7-9 and J usage is TRBJ2-3; 9 positions match TRBD2. The CDR3 contains 15 residues. CDR1 is SEHNR and CDR2 is FQNEAQ in the germline V gene (reference sequence). With 0 bases clipped from V and 7 bases from J, the junction kept 5 bases outside the gene matches. CDR3 nucleotide sequence: TGTGCCAGCAGCTTAGCTAGCGGGAGCCCACATACGCAGTATTTT. This codes for CASSLASGSPHTQYF. Together with reference TRBV7-9 and TRBJ2-3, the CDR3 gives the full variable domain: DTGVSQNPRHKITKRGQNVTFRCDPISEHNRLYWYRQTLGQGPEFLTYFQNEAQLEKSRLLSDRFSAERPKGSFSTLEIQRTEQGDSAMYLCASSLASGSPHTQYFGPGTRLTVL.

This chain links TRBV7-2 with TRBJ1-1; TRBD1 aligns across 8 bases. CDR3 length: 13 residues. Trimming took 6 bases from V and 3 from J; bases not matched to a gene: 3. Germline CDR1 is SGHTA and CDR2 is FQGNSA. The CDR3 nucleotides read TGTGCCAGCAGTATACAGGGGGACACTGAAGCTTTCTTT. Protein product: CASSIQGDTEAFF.

The V call is TRBV5-5, the J call TRBJ1-2; D uncertain. CDR3 length: 15 amino acids. The V gene's germline CDR1 is SGHKS and CDR2 YYEKEE (reference sequence). Trimming stripped 0 bases from V and 3 bases from J, with 12 bases between. CDR3 amino acids: CASSLEMVLYYGYTF. The CDR3, as DNA: TGTGCCAGCAGCTTGGAGATGGTGCTATACTATGGCTACACCTTC. Combining the CDR3 with reference TRBV5-5 and TRBJ1-2 gives the whole variable domain DAGVTQSPTHLIKTRGQQVTLRCSPISGHKSVSWYQQVLGQGPQFIFQYYEKEERGRGNFPDRFSARQFPNYSSELNVNALLLGDSALYLCASSLEMVLYYGYTFGSGTRLTVV.

This rearrangement joins TRBV5-1 to TRBJ2-3; TRBD1 matches 9 bases. Losses at the gene ends were 5 bases for V and 3 bases for J; bases not matched to a gene: 7. The germline V gene has CDR1 SGHRS and CDR2 YFSETQ. CDR3 size: 15 residues. The CDR3 DNA follows: TGCGCCAGCAGGGTCGGGACAGGGCGGACAGATACGCAGTATTTT. Its protein is CASRVGTGRTDTQYF. Full variable domain (remainder filled in from reference TRBV5-1 and TRBJ2-3): KAGVTQTPRYLIKTRGQQVTLSCSPISGHRSVSWYQQTPGQGLQFLFEYFSETQRNKGNFPGRFSGRQFSNSRSEMNVSTLELGDSALYLCASRVGTGRTDTQYFGPGTRLTVL.

This chain connects TRBV6-5 to TRBJ1-2, with TRBD1 matching 7 bases. This CDR3 region has 14 residues. Germline trimming cut 4 bases from V and 4 bases from J; bases unmatched to any gene: 6. Germline CDR1 and CDR2: MNHEY and SVGAGI. CDR3 loop: CASSSRDSFYGYTF. DNA for the CDR3: TGTGCCAGCAGTTCCCGGGACAGTTTCTATGGCTACACCTTC.

The chain uses TRBV29-1 and TRBJ1-3; no definite D call. The CDR3 spans 13 residues. Per germline, CDR1 SQVTM and CDR2 ANQGSEA. V was trimmed by 6 bases and J by 0 bases, leaving 9 bases between them. DNA for the CDR3: TGCAGCGTCCGCCTATACTCTGGAAACACCATATATTTT. Its protein is CSVRLYSGNTIYF.

The J gene is TRBJ2-7, the V gene TRBV7-2, with 8 bases lining up with TRBD1. Germline trimming cut 5 bases from V and 1 base from J; bases unmatched to any gene: 4. The CDR3 has 14 amino acids. CDR1 SGHTA and CDR2 FQGNSA come from the germline V gene. The CDR3 region has the DNA TGTGCCAGCAGCCCGGACAGGGCTTCCTACGAGCAGTACTTC. As protein: CASSPDRASYEQYF. Full variable domain (outside the CDR3, taken from reference TRBV7-2 and TRBJ2-7): GAGVSQSPSNKVTEKGKDVELRCDPISGHTALYWYRQSLGQGLEFLIYFQGNSAPDKSGLPSDRFSAERTGGSVSTLTIQRTQQEDSAVYLCASSPDRASYEQYFGPGTRLTVT.

The chain is built from TRBV18 and TRBJ1-6; 9 bases are a match to TRBD1. Germline V lookup: CDR1 KGHSH, CDR2 LQKENI. The CDR3 spans 18 residues. V lost 3 bases to trimming and J lost 5 bases; unmatched junction nucleotides: 11. CDR3 coding DNA: TGTGCCAGCTCACCCACAGGGGGCCTCGGGGTCAATAATTCACCCCTCCACTTT. It yields the protein CASSPTGGLGVNNSPLHF.

The chain couples TRBV5-8 to TRBJ2-3; perhaps TRBD2 as D (5 bases). Per germline, CDR1 SGHTS and CDR2 YDEGEE. This CDR3 is built from 15 residues. Deletions cut 2 bases from V and 0 bases from J, with 10 bases between. This CDR3 reads CASSLEGGSTDTQYF. For the CDR3, the DNA is TGTGCCAGCAGCTTAGAGGGCGGGAGCACAGATACGCAGTATTTT.

The chain joins TRBV28 to TRBJ1-1, with 8 nucleotides matching TRBD1. Per germline, CDR1 MDHEN and CDR2 SYDVKM. This CDR3 is built from 15 residues. The V segment lost 5 bases and the J segment 0 bases; nucleotides outside the gene matches: 5. The CDR3: CASSGQGLMNTEAFF. The DNA of the CDR3 is TGTGCCAGCAGTGGACAGGGACTTATGAACACTGAAGCTTTCTTT.

V is TRBV7-2 and J is TRBJ1-4; D not resolved. The CDR3 extends over 13 amino acids. CDR1 is SGHTA, CDR2 FQGNSA, per germline. V was shortened by 2 bases and J by 8 bases, with 9 bases between the two germline ends. CDR3 residues: CASSLSVREKLFF. The CDR3 region has the DNA TGTGCCAGCAGCTTATCTGTCCGGGAAAAACTGTTTTTT.

The chain couples TRBV18 to TRBJ2-7; D is ambiguous. The germline CDR1 and CDR2 sequences are KGHSH and LQKENI. V lost 5 bases and J 3 bases, leaving 8 bases between the germline ends. This CDR3 region has 12 residues. Here the CDR3 reads CASSADIYEQYF. In DNA, the CDR3 is TGTGCCAGCTCAGCGGATATCTACGAGCAGTACTTC.